Presented here are 30 T cell receptor beta chains from one specimen sequenced in a study of cytomegalovirus exposure and HLA in healthy donors. Amplification used 60 Vbeta primers and 13 Jbeta primers. TCRdb keeps only in-frame clones here, not all; method: immunoSEQ multiplex PCR. The sample carries roughly 120,000 clones, just under 80% recorded once. Sequencing used PBMCs. Receptor source: a man aged 25 to 40 in good health and CMV-seronegative.

This clone was observed a single time. The chain combines TRBV5-1 with TRBJ2-1; TRBD1 matches at 9 bases. The CDR3 contains 15 residues. Germline CDR1 is SGHRS and CDR2 is YFSETQ. V was pared by 7 bases and J by 5 bases, with 10 bases of the junction left unmatched. The chain's CDR3 is CASSGLQGADNEQFF. For the CDR3, the DNA is TGCGCCAGCTCCGGGTTACAGGGGGCGGACAATGAGCAGTTCTTC.

This clone was seen more than once but under ten times. The chain couples TRBV28 to TRBJ2-5; D possibly corresponds to TRBD1 (6 bases). The J call may be in error: the DNA end matches TRBJ2-7 better. The germline V gene has CDR1 MDHEN and CDR2 SYDVKM. The CDR3 loop spans 13 amino acids. The CDR3 reads CASSLQQGYEQYF. CDR3 bases: TGTGCCAGCAGTTTGCAACAGGGTTACGAGCAGTACTTC.

The V call is TRBV30, the J call TRBJ1-5; D is possibly TRBD1 (5 bases). The CDR3 length is 15 residues. The germline gives CDR1 GTSNPN, CDR2 SVGIG (reference sequence). Trimming removed 2 bases from V and 0 bases from J, with 11 bases in between. The CDR3 loop is CAWSSFGASNQPQHF. As DNA, the CDR3 is TGTGCCTGGAGTTCGTTTGGGGCTAGCAATCAGCCCCAGCATTTT. Full variable domain (missing parts from reference TRBV30 and TRBJ1-5): SQTIHQWPATLVQPVGSPLSLECTVEGTSNPNLYWYRQAAGRGLQLLFYSVGIGQISSEVPQNLSASRPQDRQFILSSKKLLLSDSGFYLCAWSSFGASNQPQHFGDGTRLSIL.

The CDR3 sequence: CASSLYRGRDTQYF. The CDR3 coding sequence is TGTGCCAGCAGCCTTTACAGGGGGAGAGATACGCAGTATTTT. The rearrangement joins TRBV28 to TRBJ2-3, with 8 bases that match TRBD1. This CDR3 is 14 amino acids long. V lost 6 bases, J lost 5 bases, and 7 bases stayed unmatched. CDR1 is MDHEN, CDR2 SYDVKM, per germline.

The genes are TRBV5-1 and TRBJ2-2; 9 positions match TRBD1. V lost 5 bases and J lost 5; bases outside the gene matches: 7. CDR3 length: 15 amino acids. The germline V gene encodes CDR1 SGHRS and CDR2 YFSETQ. In nucleotides, the CDR3 is TGCGCCAGCAGTCTGACGGGACAGGGTACCGGGGAGCTGTTTTTT. Its protein is CASSLTGQGTGELFF.

This clone is medium-sized in the sample. CDR3: CASSRTSGTYEQYF. CDR3 DNA: TGTGCCAGTAGTAGGACTAGCGGGACCTACGAGCAGTACTTC. The chain is built from TRBV19 and TRBJ2-7; TRBD2 matches 12 bases. This CDR3 has 14 residues. CDR1 and CDR2 (germline): LNHDA, SQIVND (reference sequence). Trimming cost V 4 bases and J 2 bases; bases outside gene matches: 0.

This rearrangement joins TRBV11-2 to TRBJ2-7, with 7 bases fitting TRBD1. The CDR3 spans 15 residues. V trimming: 5 bases; J trimming: 5 bases; junction bases outside the gene matches: 12. CDR1 SGHAT and CDR2 FQNNGV come from the germline V gene. CDR3 protein: CASSRRTGRLDEQYF. The CDR3 DNA sequence: TGTGCCAGCAGCCGCAGGACAGGAAGGCTAGACGAGCAGTACTTC.

This clone was detected a few times. J is TRBJ1-4 and V is TRBV6-5; possibly TRBD1 for D (5 bases). V lost 5 bases and J lost 3, with 13 bases in between. CDR1 is MNHEY, CDR2 SVGAGI, per germline. The length of the CDR3 is 15 residues. This CDR3 is CASSLRQLPNEKLFF. Written as DNA, the CDR3 is TGTGCCAGCAGTCTAAGACAGCTACCTAATGAAAAACTGTTTTTT.

The chain joins TRBV9 to TRBJ2-5; 8 nucleotides match TRBD1. Germline V lookup: CDR1 SGDLS, CDR2 YYNGEE. V lost 0 bases to trimming and J lost 4 bases; unmatched junction nucleotides: 14. The CDR3 has 18 residues. The CDR3 DNA sequence: TGTGCCAGCAGCGTAGCTTCTCAAGGACAGGGAACGGCAGAGACCCAGTACTTC. Residues: CASSVASQGQGTAETQYF.

In its sample, this clone was seen a few times. This chain connects TRBV5-6 to TRBJ1-1; 8 bases are a match to TRBD1. V dropped 6 bases and J dropped 4; count of bases not matched to a gene: 8. The CDR3 covers 14 residues. CDR1 and CDR2 (germline): SGHDT, YYEEEE. The CDR3 nucleotides read TGTGCCAGCAACCTCGGAACAGGGGGCACTGAAGCTTTCTTT. Its protein is CASNLGTGGTEAFF.

This clone was seen a single time. CDR3 sequence (DNA): TGTGCCAGCAGCAACCGGGACTTCACCTACGAGCAGTACTTC. This codes for CASSNRDFTYEQYF. V is TRBV9 and J is TRBJ2-7, with TRBD2 as a possible D gene (6 bases). The length of the CDR3 is 14 residues. V was clipped by 4 bases and J by 2 bases, with 13 bases between them. Germline lookup yields CDR1 SGDLS and CDR2 YYNGEE.

This chain joins TRBV9 and TRBJ2-7, with 9 bases that match TRBD2. V lost 4 bases to trimming and J lost 0 bases; unmatched junction nucleotides: 8. This CDR3 is built from 16 residues. Germline CDR1 reads SGDLS; CDR2 reads YYNGEE. CDR3 region: CASSPRTSEPSYEQYF. CDR3 DNA sequence: TGTGCCAGCAGCCCCCGGACTAGCGAACCCTCCTACGAGCAGTACTTC.

The chain joins TRBV5-1 to TRBJ2-7; D is perhaps TRBD2 (6 bases). Trimming stripped 4 bases from V and 5 bases from J, with 16 bases between. The CDR3 consists of 14 residues. From germline, CDR1 is SGHRS and CDR2 YFSETQ. This CDR3 reads CASSVEGTGDEQYF. The CDR3 DNA reads TGCGCCAGCAGCGTGGAGGGGACTGGTGACGAGCAGTACTTC.

In its sample, this clone was seen a few times. The chain carries TRBV2 and TRBJ2-2; maybe TRBD2 (5 bases). The germline gives CDR1 SNHLY, CDR2 FYNNEI. The CDR3 length is 14 residues. Trimming left V 3 bases short and J 3 bases short, with 8 bases between. The CDR3 reads CASSESGYTGELFF. As DNA, the CDR3 is TGTGCCAGCAGTGAGAGCGGTTACACCGGGGAGCTGTTTTTT. The full variable domain, with the rest looked up from reference TRBV2 and TRBJ2-2, is EPEVTQTPSHQVTQMGQEVILRCVPISNHLYFYWYRQILGQKVEFLVSFYNNEISEKSEIFDDQFSVERPDGSNFTLKIRSTKLEDSAMYFCASSESGYTGELFFGEGSRLTVL.

This clone appeared once. Other DNA sequences of this sample code for an identical CDR3. The V call is TRBV9, the J call TRBJ1-2; possibly TRBD1 for D (5 bases). The CDR3 runs 14 residues. The germline V gene has CDR1 SGDLS and CDR2 YYNGEE. The V end lost 2 bases, the J end lost 0 bases, and 8 bases lay between the germline ends. CDR3 coding DNA: TGTGCCAGCAGCGTGACGGGGGCTAACTATGGCTACACCTTC. Protein product: CASSVTGANYGYTF.

The J gene is TRBJ1-6, the V gene TRBV27, with TRBD1 matching 8 bases. The CDR3 contains 15 residues. CDR1 MNHEY and CDR2 SMNVEV come from the germline V gene (reference sequence). The trim removed 4 bases at V and 10 bases at J, leaving 9 bases unmatched. This chain's CDR3 is CASSSTDRGWSPLHF. CDR3 coding DNA: TGTGCCAGCAGTTCCACCGACAGGGGTTGGTCACCCCTCCACTTT.

V gene TRBV7-3 combines with J gene TRBJ1-2, with D possibly being TRBD1 (6 bases). Trimming cost V 2 bases and J 6 bases, with 16 bases left between them. Germline lookup yields CDR1 SGHTA and CDR2 FQGTGA. CDR3 size: 15 residues. CDR3 coding DNA: TGTGCCAGCAGCTTATCGGGACAAAAGGGGAATGGCTACACCTTC. Translating it yields CASSLSGQKGNGYTF. The variable domain in full, completed from reference TRBV7-3 and TRBJ1-2, reads GAGVSQTPSNKVTEKGKYVELRCDPISGHTALYWYRQSLGQGPEFLIYFQGTGAADDSGLPNDRFFAVRPEGSVSTLKIQRTERGDSAVYLCASSLSGQKGNGYTFGSGTRLTVV.

This clone was seen a single time. The gene calls are TRBV28 and TRBJ1-5; 7 nucleotides align to TRBD1. The J segment lost 0 bases and the V segment lost 4 bases, leaving 12 bases of the junction unmatched. The CDR3 loop spans 18 amino acids. Germline CDR1 reads MDHEN; CDR2 reads SYDVKM. CDR3 loop: CASSSVRGELYSNQPQHF. CDR3 nucleotides: TGTGCCAGCAGTTCCGTCAGGGGGGAGTTGTATAGCAATCAGCCCCAGCATTTT.

This clone was recorded a few times. V and J are TRBV11-2 and TRBJ2-1; perhaps TRBD2 as D (6 bases). The germline gives CDR1 SGHAT, CDR2 FQNNGV. The CDR3 sequence is 15 residues long. V lost 5 bases, J lost 0 bases, and 11 bases lay in between. DNA for the CDR3: TGTGCCAGCAGCGACTACGGGGGCTCCTACAATGAGCAGTTCTTC. Its translation is CASSDYGGSYNEQFF.

This clone appeared a single time. The gene calls are TRBV4-3 and TRBJ2-7; 7 bases align to TRBD2. The CDR3 consists of 14 residues. V lost 1 base, J lost 6 bases, and 6 bases stayed unmatched. CDR1 and CDR2 from the germline V gene are LGHNA and YSLEER. The CDR3 region is CASSQVAGDSEQYF. CDR3 nucleotides: TGCGCCAGCAGCCAAGTGGCGGGAGATTCCGAGCAGTACTTC.

The chain has TRBV2 and TRBJ1-6, with D perhaps TRBD1 (6 bases). This CDR3 has 13 residues. Germline V gene sequence: CDR1 SNHLY, CDR2 FYNNEI. The V end lost 4 bases, the J end lost 9 bases, and 10 bases lay between the germline ends. DNA for the CDR3: TGTGCCAGCAGTGTCAGGGGTGGTTCACCCCTCCACTTT. Amino acids: CASSVRGGSPLHF.

J is TRBJ1-3 and V is TRBV27; 8 bases agree with TRBD1. Germline V gives CDR1 MNHEY, CDR2 SMNVEV (reference sequence). CDR3 size: 15 residues. V dropped 6 bases and J dropped 2; count of bases not matched to a gene: 6. The CDR3 DNA is TGTGCCAGCAGACTACAGGGGGGGACTGGAAACACCATATATTTT. As protein: CASRLQGGTGNTIYF.

As to this clone: The sample contains more than one DNA sequence encoding this CDR3. J is TRBJ2-3 and V is TRBV6-4, with TRBD2 identical over 12 bases. The ends lost 3 bases at V and 3 bases at J; junction bases unmatched: 1. Looked up from germline, CDR1 is MRHNA and CDR2 is SNTAGT. The CDR3 totals 15 residues. CDR3 residues: CASSETSGGTDTQYF. The DNA for the CDR3 is TGTGCCAGCAGTGAGACTAGCGGGGGAACAGATACGCAGTATTTT.

V gene TRBV6-5 combines with J gene TRBJ2-7; D is possibly TRBD1 (6 bases). Germline values: CDR1 MNHEY, CDR2 SVGAGI. V lost 2 bases and J lost 4, with 12 bases in between. This CDR3 is built from 14 residues. This chain's CDR3 is CASSYGGGTYEQYF. The CDR3 bases are TGTGCCAGCAGTTACGGGGGCGGAACGTACGAGCAGTACTTC.

The V call is TRBV4-1, the J call TRBJ1-1; 7 bases agree with TRBD1. The CDR3 has 17 residues. Germline V gene sequence: CDR1 MGHRA, CDR2 YSYEKL. Unmatched junction bases numbered 8, after V lost 0 bases and J lost 1 base. The CDR3 DNA reads as TGCGCCAGCAGCCAAGATCCCGGCAGGGGGACGAACACTGAAGCTTTCTTT. This gives the protein CASSQDPGRGTNTEAFF.

V gene TRBV5-1 combines with J gene TRBJ2-1; 7 bases agree with TRBD1. CDR3 length: 14 residues. V trimming: 2 bases; J trimming: 3 bases; junction bases outside the gene matches: 2. The germline V gene has CDR1 SGHRS and CDR2 YFSETQ. The CDR3 DNA is TGCGCCAGCAGCTTCGACAGGGACTACAATGAGCAGTTCTTC. This sequence encodes CASSFDRDYNEQFF.

This chain connects TRBV28 to TRBJ1-1; D unclear. CDR1 MDHEN and CDR2 SYDVKM come from the germline V gene. The CDR3 runs to 13 residues. Deletions cut 5 bases from V and 8 bases from J, with 15 bases between. The CDR3 region has the DNA TGTGCCAGCAGTAGTTTCGCGGGCAGAGAAGCTTTCTTT. Translating gives CASSSFAGREAFF.

J is TRBJ2-3 and V is TRBV9; D may be TRBD2 (5 bases). The CDR3 extends over 14 amino acids. Trimming took 0 bases from V and 6 from J, leaving 11 bases between them. Germline values: CDR1 SGDLS, CDR2 YYNGEE. CDR3 in amino acids: CASSVERDLDTQYF. In DNA, the CDR3 is TGTGCCAGCAGCGTAGAGAGGGATTTGGATACGCAGTATTTT.

V is TRBV11-2 and J is TRBJ1-2; a weak D match, TRBD1 (6 bases). Trimming removed 5 bases from V and 6 bases from J, with 13 bases in between. CDR1 and CDR2 (germline): SGHAT, FQNNGV. CDR3 length: 13 amino acids. The CDR3 loop reads CASSQQGVNGYTF. As DNA, the CDR3 is TGTGCCAGCAGCCAACAGGGTGTGAATGGCTACACCTTC.

This chain links TRBV7-9 with TRBJ1-1; the D gene is possibly TRBD1 (5 bases). Between the trimmed V and J ends, which lost 1 base and 7 bases, there was a span of 10 bases. The CDR3 has 13 residues. Germline CDR1 reads SEHNR; CDR2 reads FQNEAQ (reference sequence). CDR3 nucleotides: TGTGCCAGCAGCTTAGGGGGCGGTGGTGAAGCTTTCTTT. Residues: CASSLGGGGEAFF.